This TCR beta chain was recovered during a study of T-cell reconstitution after alpha-beta-depleted transplantation in children. Study-wide results and caveats: The study reportedly traced alpha-beta T cells about two months after transplant to several hundred expanded graft clones.

Preparation of the TCRbeta library involved a method that used unique molecular identifiers. TCRdb re-called the PCR reads with MiXCR, one entry per CDR3 protein. The data hold over 150,000 distinct CDR3 sequences, with approximately 12% observed a single time. This clonotype has at least ten counts. Its antigen is unidentified. Germline loops: CDR1 SEHNR, CDR2 FQNEAQ (reference sequence). The V and J ends lost 5 bases and 4 bases respectively, with 18 bases between them. This CDR3 region has 15 residues. The receptor was derived from a boy aged 2 to 9 with acute myeloid leukemia, due to receive a stem cell transplant. Sequenced material: PBMCs, taken before TCRalphabeta/CD19-depleted stem cell transplant. This rearrangement joins TRBV7-9 to TRBJ2-7; either TRBD1 or TRBD2 may fit D (5 bases each). The DNA of the CDR3 is TGTGCCAGCAGCCGGGACCCCTTTTTGGCGTACGAGCAGTACTTC. Its translation: CASSRDPFLAYEQYF. The whole variable domain, remainder taken from reference TRBV7-9 and TRBJ2-7, is DTGVSQNPRHKITKRGQNVTFRCDPISEHNRLYWYRQTLGQGPEFLTYFQNEAQLEKSRLLSDRFSAERPKGSFSTLEIQRTEQGDSAMYLCASSRDPFLAYEQYFGPGTRLTVT.